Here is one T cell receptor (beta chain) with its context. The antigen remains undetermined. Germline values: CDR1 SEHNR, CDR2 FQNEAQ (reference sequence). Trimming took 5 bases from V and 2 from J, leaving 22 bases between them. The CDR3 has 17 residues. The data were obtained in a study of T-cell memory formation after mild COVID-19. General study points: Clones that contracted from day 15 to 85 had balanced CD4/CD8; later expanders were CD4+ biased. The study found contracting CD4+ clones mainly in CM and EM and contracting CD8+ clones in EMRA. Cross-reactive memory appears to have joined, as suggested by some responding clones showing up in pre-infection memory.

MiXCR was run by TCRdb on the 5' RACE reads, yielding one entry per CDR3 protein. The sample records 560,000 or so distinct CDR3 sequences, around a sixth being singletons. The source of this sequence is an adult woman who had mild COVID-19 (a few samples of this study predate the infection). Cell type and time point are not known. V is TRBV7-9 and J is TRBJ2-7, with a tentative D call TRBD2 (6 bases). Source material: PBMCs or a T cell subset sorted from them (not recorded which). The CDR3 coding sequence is TGTGCCAGCAGCACCTCAACGACTAGTGGGAGGCCCTACGAGCAGTACTTC. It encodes CASSTSTTSGRPYEQYF.